These 8 T cell receptor beta chains share one sample of origin, sequenced in a study of T cell repertoires in cytomegalovirus infection. One entry per CDR3 protein, called by TCRdb with MiXCR from the reads. The sample yields more than 300,000 distinct CDR3 sequences, nearly 35% seen once. Their specific antigens are unknown. The sequences come from cultured PBMCs, collected from culture after CMV antigen stimulation. These receptors were collected from a human donor in good health (CMV status not recorded). Some clones in this sample may be carry-over from other donors' samples.

This chain connects TRBV7-6 to TRBJ2-2; D may be TRBD2 (5 bases). This CDR3 has 13 amino acids. From germline, CDR1 is SGHVS and CDR2 FNYEAQ. Trimming took off 2 bases at V and 7 bases at J, with 8 bases between the two ends. CDR3 sequence: CASSLSGDGELFF. The DNA for the CDR3 is TGTGCCAGCAGCTTAAGCGGAGACGGGGAGCTGTTTTTT.

The J gene is TRBJ2-5, the V gene TRBV14; TRBD2 is a possible D gene (6 bases). Trimming removed 1 base at V and 4 bases at J, with 7 bases between. The CDR3 is 13 amino acids. Germline loops: CDR1 SGHDN, CDR2 FVKESK. The CDR3 loop reads CASSQVGRETQYF. The CDR3 nucleotides are TGTGCCAGCAGCCAAGTCGGGAGAGAGACCCAGTACTTC.

This clonotype was recorded a few times. The rearrangement uses TRBV27 and TRBJ1-1, with 7 bases fitting TRBD1. Per the germline V gene, CDR1 is MNHEY and CDR2 is SMNVEV (reference sequence). The CDR3 has 14 residues. The V gene end was trimmed by 8 bases and the J gene end by 2 bases; junction bases not matched to a gene: 8. The CDR3 DNA follows: TGTGCCAGCGGATGGACAGGAGACAACACTGAAGCTTTCTTT. It translates to CASGWTGDNTEAFF.

The sample holds a few counts of this clonotype. DNA of the CDR3: TGTGCCAGCAGCTTAGCCCTAGCGGAGTACAATGAGCAGTTCTTC. The encoded protein is CASSLALAEYNEQFF. This rearrangement joins TRBV7-9 to TRBJ2-1; 7 bases agree with TRBD2. Germline-derived CDR1 and CDR2 are SEHNR and FQNEAQ (reference sequence). The length of the CDR3 is 15 residues. J lost 4 bases, V lost 0 bases, and 3 bases had no gene match.

The chain has TRBV2 and TRBJ2-1; D not resolved. The CDR3 extends over 11 amino acids. V was trimmed by 8 bases and J by 7 bases, leaving 9 bases between them. CDR1 is SNHLY and CDR2 is FYNNEI in the germline V gene. CDR3 bases: TGTGCCAGCGGTAGGGAAAATGAGCAGTTCTTC. It yields the protein CASGRENEQFF.

The rearrangement links TRBV5-4 to TRBJ1-1; 7 bases map to TRBD1. V dropped 3 bases and J dropped 4; count of bases not matched to a gene: 12. The length of the CDR3 is 16 residues. Germline CDR1 is SGHNT and CDR2 is YYREEE (reference sequence). The CDR3 bases are TGTGCCAGCAGCTCTAACAGGGGCGGCCGTGGCACTGAAGCTTTCTTT. Its translation is CASSSNRGGRGTEAFF.

The rearrangement joins TRBV20-1 to TRBJ2-1; TRBD2 matches 9 bases. This CDR3 contains 15 residues. V trimming: 3 bases; J trimming: 4 bases; junction bases outside the gene matches: 7. Germline V gives CDR1 DFQATT, CDR2 SNEGSKA (reference sequence). CDR3 region: CSASAAGGVYNEQFF. The CDR3 DNA is TGCAGTGCTAGTGCGGCGGGAGGGGTGTACAATGAGCAGTTCTTC.

The gene calls are TRBV28 and TRBJ2-2; TRBD2 aligns across 15 bases. The CDR3 contains 17 residues. From germline, CDR1 is MDHEN and CDR2 SYDVKM. V was clipped by 8 bases and J by 4 bases; unmatched bases: 8. CDR3 DNA: TGTGCCAGCGGGACTAGCGGGGGGATGGGGAGCACCGGGGAGCTGTTTTTT. Translation: CASGTSGGMGSTGELFF.